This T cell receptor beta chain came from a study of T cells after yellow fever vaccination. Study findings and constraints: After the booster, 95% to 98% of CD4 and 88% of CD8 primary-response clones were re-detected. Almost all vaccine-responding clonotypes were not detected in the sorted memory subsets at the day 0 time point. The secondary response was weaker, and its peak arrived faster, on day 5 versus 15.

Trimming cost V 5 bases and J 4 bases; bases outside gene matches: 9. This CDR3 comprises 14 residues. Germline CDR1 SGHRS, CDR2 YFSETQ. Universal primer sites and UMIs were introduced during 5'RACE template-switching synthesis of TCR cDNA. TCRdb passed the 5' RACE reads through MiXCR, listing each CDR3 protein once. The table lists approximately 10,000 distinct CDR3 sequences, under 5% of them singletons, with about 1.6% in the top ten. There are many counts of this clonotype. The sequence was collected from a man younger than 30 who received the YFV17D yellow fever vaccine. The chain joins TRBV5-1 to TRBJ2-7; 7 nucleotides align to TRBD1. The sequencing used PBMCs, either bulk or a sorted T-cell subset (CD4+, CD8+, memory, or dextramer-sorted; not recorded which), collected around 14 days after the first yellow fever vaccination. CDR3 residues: CASRLDRVDYEQYF. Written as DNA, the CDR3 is TGCGCCAGCAGATTAGACAGGGTGGATTACGAGCAGTACTTC.